Following are 30 T cell receptor beta chains from one sample sequenced in a study of spatial heterogeneity in lung cancer. From the 5' RACE reads, TCRdb called clonotypes with MiXCR, one entry per CDR3 protein. The data contain about 52,000 distinct CDR3 sequences, 7.4% of them singletons. Time point meaning: blood at routine non-recurrence follow-up after resection. Extraction of whole RNA from tumor, nontumor lung or frozen PBMC preceded unsorted sequencing. The input for sequencing was PBMCs, taken at follow-up. The receptor source for this set is a female donor with early-stage non-small cell lung cancer.

This clonotype was detected a few times. The gene calls are TRBV20-1 and TRBJ2-2; D gene ambiguous. With 0 bases removed from V and 1 base from J, the gap between germline ends came to 9 bases. The CDR3 extends over 15 amino acids. Germline lookup yields CDR1 DFQATT and CDR2 SNEGSKA (reference sequence). In nucleotides, the CDR3 is TGCAGTGCTAGAGATGCGACACTGAACACCGGGGAGCTGTTTTTT. Its protein product is CSARDATLNTGELFF.

This rearrangement joins TRBV5-1 to TRBJ2-7, with D unclear. Germline V gene data show CDR1 as SGHRS and CDR2 as YFSETQ. This CDR3 has 11 amino acids. V was cut by 3 bases and J by 5 bases, with 6 bases left in between. For the CDR3, the DNA is TGCGCCAGCAGCTGGAGCCACGAGCAGTACTTC. Amino acid sequence: CASSWSHEQYF.

As for this clonotype: This may stem from a read error, because a much larger clone lies one nucleotide away. The chain links TRBV6-1 to TRBJ2-2, with D possibly TRBD1 on 6 matching bases. Per the germline V gene, CDR1 is MNHNS and CDR2 is SASEGT. Trimming removed 5 bases from V and 10 bases from J, with 17 bases in between. This CDR3 is 14 amino acids long. CDR3 loop: CASSPTGESAELFF. The CDR3 bases are TGTGCCAGCAGTCCGACAGGCGAGAGCGCGGAGCTGTTTTTT.

The V call is TRBV5-1, the J call TRBJ2-1, with TRBD2 matching 11 bases. From germline, CDR1 is SGHRS and CDR2 YFSETQ. Trimming took 4 bases from V and 4 from J; bases not matched to a gene: 7. The CDR3 has 16 residues. Here the CDR3 reads CASSPGTSGDYNEQFF. In nucleotides, the CDR3 is TGCGCCAGCAGCCCAGGGACTAGCGGTGATTACAATGAGCAGTTCTTC.

This clonotype has ten or more counts. The chain couples TRBV5-1 to TRBJ2-3; 7 bases are shared with TRBD1. After removal of 2 bases from V and 2 bases from J, the junction contained 2 bases not matched to a gene. Germline V lookup: CDR1 SGHRS, CDR2 YFSETQ. The length of the CDR3 is 14 residues. The CDR3 loop reads CASSFGTVTDTQYF. CDR3 bases: TGCGCCAGCAGCTTTGGGACAGTCACAGATACGCAGTATTTT.

The chain uses TRBV6-6 and TRBJ2-3; 7 nucleotides align to TRBD1. This CDR3 comprises 16 residues. With 2 bases clipped from V and 2 bases from J, the junction kept 7 bases outside the gene matches. Germline assignment: CDR1 MNHNY and CDR2 SVGAGI (reference sequence). The CDR3 loop reads CASSYGRTGYTDTQYF. In DNA, the CDR3 is TGTGCCAGCAGTTACGGAAGGACAGGCTACACAGATACGCAGTATTTT.

The chain joins TRBV2 to TRBJ2-5, with 7 positions matching TRBD2. CDR1 and CDR2 (germline): SNHLY, FYNNEI. CDR3 length: 17 residues. V trimming: 2 bases; J trimming: 5 bases; junction bases outside the gene matches: 14. In nucleotides, the CDR3 is TGTGCCAGCAGTGAATCCGCAGAGACAGCGGGGTTTGAGACCCAGTACTTC. It specifies CASSESAETAGFETQYF. The full variable domain, in which reference TRBV2 and TRBJ2-5 provide the parts outside the CDR3, is EPEVTQTPSHQVTQMGQEVILRCVPISNHLYFYWYRQILGQKVEFLVSFYNNEISEKSEIFDDQFSVERPDGSNFTLKIRSTKLEDSAMYFCASSESAETAGFETQYFGPGTRLLVL.

V usage is TRBV19 and J usage is TRBJ1-2; unclear D gene. Trimming took 3 bases from V and 1 from J, leaving 6 bases between them. The CDR3 contains 13 residues. CDR1 and CDR2 from the germline V gene are LNHDA and SQIVND (reference sequence). The CDR3 loop is CASSISSNYGYTF. CDR3 DNA sequence: TGTGCCAGTAGTATTAGCAGTAACTATGGCTACACCTTC.

This clonotype was observed a few times. V and J are TRBV7-2 and TRBJ1-1; D is unclear. Germline CDR1 SGHTA, CDR2 FQGNSA. The CDR3 has 12 amino acids. The V end was cut by 2 bases, the J end by 8 bases, with 9 bases between. As DNA, the CDR3 is TGTGCCAGCAGCTTAATTGTAGGAGAAGCTTTCTTT. This encodes CASSLIVGEAFF.

This chain connects TRBV7-2 to TRBJ2-5; possible D gene TRBD1, 6 bases. CDR3 length: 15 amino acids. Germline V gene sequence: CDR1 SGHTA, CDR2 FQGNSA. The ends were cut back, 1 base at V and 4 bases at J, with 13 bases in the middle. CDR3: CASSLGGPGVETQYF. The CDR3 DNA is TGTGCCAGCAGCTTAGGAGGACCAGGGGTAGAGACCCAGTACTTC.

There are many counts of this clonotype. The chain recombines TRBV4-1 with TRBJ2-7; TRBD1 agrees at 8 bases. The V gene's germline CDR1 is MGHRA and CDR2 YSYEKL. This CDR3 has 14 amino acids. The junction had 9 bases not matched to a gene; V was cut back by 4 bases and J by 7 bases. The CDR3 sequence: CASSLGQGSGEQYF. The DNA for the CDR3 is TGCGCCAGCAGCCTCGGACAGGGTTCGGGAGAGCAGTACTTC.

CDR3 region: CAAQRGGSDEQFF. The CDR3, as DNA: TGTGCCGCACAGCGGGGGGGTAGCGATGAGCAGTTCTTC. J is TRBJ2-1 and V is TRBV10-3, with 10 bases fitting TRBD2. V gave up 11 bases and J gave up 8 bases; unmatched junction bases: 9. The CDR3 spans 13 residues. CDR1 is ENHRY and CDR2 is SYGVKD in the germline V gene.

About this clonotype: A clone one base away is much larger, so this may be a read error. The chain couples TRBV12-3 or TRBV12-4 to TRBJ2-5, with a weak D call TRBD2 (5 bases). There are 13 residues in the CDR3. The CDR3, as DNA: TGTGCCAACAGTATACTTAGCGCGGAGACCCAGTACTTC. Encoded protein: CANSILSAETQYF.

In its sample, this clonotype was seen many times. This chain joins TRBV2 and TRBJ1-1; D gene uncertain. Germline values: CDR1 SNHLY, CDR2 FYNNEI. V was shortened by 5 bases and J by 11 bases, with 15 bases between the two germline ends. The CDR3 loop spans 12 amino acids. The CDR3 protein is CASSMMEVEAFF. CDR3 bases: TGTGCCAGCAGTATGATGGAGGTAGAGGCTTTCTTT.

This clonotype was seen ten or more times. This chain uses TRBV7-9 with TRBJ2-1; D tentatively reads TRBD1 or TRBD2 (5 bases each). Germline loops: CDR1 SEHNR, CDR2 FQNEAQ (reference sequence). Deletions cut 6 bases from V and 5 bases from J, with 14 bases between. There are 14 residues in the CDR3. The CDR3 region is CASRNGEGNNEQFF. The CDR3 DNA reads TGTGCCAGCAGGAACGGAGAGGGGAACAATGAGCAGTTCTTC. Using reference TRBV7-9 and TRBJ2-1 for the parts outside the CDR3, the full variable domain is DTGVSQNPRHKITKRGQNVTFRCDPISEHNRLYWYRQTLGQGPEFLTYFQNEAQLEKSRLLSDRFSAERPKGSFSTLEIQRTEQGDSAMYLCASRNGEGNNEQFFGPGTRLTVL.

This clonotype was found many times. The V gene is TRBV7-2, the J gene TRBJ2-2; tentative D call: TRBD1 (7 bases). This CDR3 contains 17 residues. V lost 7 bases, J lost 7 bases, and 25 bases lay in between. Germline CDR1 reads SGHTA; CDR2 reads FQGNSA. DNA for the CDR3: TGTGCCAGCAACCCCTGGCAAGGAGGGGGCGCATTCGGGGAGCTGTTTTTT. Translating gives CASNPWQGGGAFGELFF.

This clonotype was detected only a few times. J is TRBJ2-5 and V is TRBV6-2 or TRBV6-3; unclear D gene. Trimming pared 0 bases from V and 4 bases from J, leaving 9 bases between. The CDR3 loop spans 14 amino acids. Germline CDR1 reads MNHEY; CDR2 reads SVGEGT. This CDR3 reads CASSYSTKGETQYF. CDR3 sequence (DNA): TGTGCCAGCAGTTACTCGACGAAGGGAGAGACCCAGTACTTC.

In this sample, this clonotype turned up many times. CDR3 sequence reads: CASSTRTTSDTQYF. Here the CDR3 DNA reads TGTGCCAGCAGCACCCGGACTACGTCAGATACGCAGTATTTT. The chain couples TRBV11-3 to TRBJ2-3, with D possibly TRBD2 on 6 matching bases. Germline values: CDR1 SGHNT, CDR2 YENEEA. V lost 5 bases and J lost 4, with 13 bases in between. CDR3 size: 14 residues.

The rearrangement uses TRBV27 and TRBJ2-7, with a tentative D call TRBD1 (5 bases). The CDR3 extends over 14 amino acids. V dropped 6 bases and J dropped 1 base, with 13 bases sitting between them. Germline V gene data show CDR1 as MNHEY and CDR2 as SMNVEV (reference sequence). The CDR3 DNA reads TGTGCCAGCAGCTTAGGACACCCTTCCTACGAGCAGTACTTC. Amino acids: CASSLGHPSYEQYF.

This clonotype was observed many times. This chain uses TRBV27 with TRBJ2-1; tentative D call: TRBD2 (5 bases). There are 14 residues in the CDR3. Germline CDR1 MNHEY, CDR2 SMNVEV (reference sequence). V was pared by 4 bases and J by 4 bases, with 11 bases between. CDR3 DNA: TGTGCCAGCAGTTCCCGGACTCTGTACAATGAGCAGTTCTTC. Protein sequence: CASSSRTLYNEQFF.

There are a few counts of this clonotype. The chain carries TRBV20-1 and TRBJ1-4, with a weak D call TRBD1 (5 bases). This CDR3 is built from 15 residues. Deletions cut 1 base from V and 8 bases from J, with 17 bases between. Germline loops: CDR1 DFQATT, CDR2 SNEGSKA (reference sequence). The CDR3 region has the DNA TGCAGTGCTAGAGCGTCCCGGGACGACGGCGAAAAACTGTTTTTT. Protein sequence: CSARASRDDGEKLFF.

A remark on this clonotype: One junction end does not reproduce the germline sequence, and a read error may be involved. The rearrangement joins TRBV18 to TRBJ1-2; no clear D. Per germline, CDR1 KGHSH and CDR2 LQKENI. CDR3 size: 14 residues. The CDR3 DNA reads TGTGCCAGCTCACCACCAACGAGGTTCAATGGCTACGCCTTC. It is translated as CASSPPTRFNGYAF.

This clonotype was detected many times. The gene calls are TRBV19 and TRBJ1-2; 7 nucleotides match TRBD1. Germline CDR1 and CDR2: LNHDA and SQIVND (reference sequence). Trimming at V came to 7 bases and at J to 6 bases, leaving 11 bases not matched to a gene. The CDR3 loop spans 14 amino acids. In DNA, the CDR3 is TGTGCCAGTAACGTACAGGGGACGTCGGATGGCTACACCTTC. This sequence encodes CASNVQGTSDGYTF.

This clonotype was counted at least ten times. The chain recombines TRBV11-2 with TRBJ2-1, with D possibly TRBD2 on 6 matching bases. V lost 1 base to trimming and J lost 0 bases, with 10 bases between them. The CDR3 covers 16 residues. Germline-derived CDR1 and CDR2 are SGHAT and FQNNGV. The chain's CDR3 is CASSLAPGVSYNEQFF. The CDR3 nucleotides read TGTGCCAGCAGCTTAGCTCCGGGGGTCTCCTACAATGAGCAGTTCTTC.

The genes are TRBV20-1 and TRBJ1-1; no clear D. V was trimmed by 3 bases and J by 1 base, leaving 6 bases between them. The germline gives CDR1 DFQATT, CDR2 SNEGSKA (reference sequence). There are 12 residues in the CDR3. DNA of the CDR3: TGCAGTGCTAGTGGGCAGAACACTGAAGCTTTCTTT. Translated: CSASGQNTEAFF.

There are a few counts of this clonotype. The genes are TRBV6-5 and TRBJ2-7, with a possible D match to TRBD1 (5 bases). This CDR3 contains 13 residues. V lost 6 bases to trimming and J lost 9 bases, with 18 bases between them. Germline lookup yields CDR1 MNHEY and CDR2 SVGAGI. The CDR3 protein is CASRTVSPIRQYF. The DNA of the CDR3 is TGTGCCAGCAGGACAGTGTCGCCCATACGGCAGTACTTC.

This clonotype has a handful of counts. The chain links TRBV15 to TRBJ2-5, with a possible D match to TRBD2 (5 bases). CDR1 is LNHNV, CDR2 YYDKDF, per germline (reference sequence). Deletions cut 3 bases from V and 5 bases from J, with 10 bases between. There are 13 residues in the CDR3. The CDR3 DNA reads as TGTGCCACCAGCAGGAGGGATTGGGAGACCCAGTACTTC. It codes for CATSRRDWETQYF. The variable domain in full, with the rest retrieved from reference TRBV15 and TRBJ2-5, is DAMVIQNPRYQVTQFGKPVTLSCSQTLNHNVMYWYQQKSSQAPKLLFHYYDKDFNNEADTPDNFQSRRPNTSFCFLDIRSPGLGDTAMYLCATSRRDWETQYFGPGTRLLVL.

This clonotype was picked up many times. The V call is TRBV28, the J call TRBJ2-7; possibly TRBD1 for D (6 bases). The CDR3 is made up of 13 amino acids. Germline V lookup: CDR1 MDHEN, CDR2 SYDVKM. Trimming took 3 bases from V and 6 from J, leaving 12 bases between them. The CDR3 spells CASSFPGRGEQYF. The CDR3 coding sequence is TGTGCCAGCAGTTTCCCCGGCAGGGGCGAGCAGTACTTC.

This clonotype came up many times. The rearrangement joins TRBV7-2 to TRBJ2-7; 7 bases fit TRBD1. Germline CDR1 and CDR2: SGHTA and FQGNSA. Losses at the gene ends were 5 bases for V and 2 bases for J; bases not matched to a gene: 6. This CDR3 comprises 14 residues. This CDR3 reads CASSPQTGTYEQYF. DNA of the CDR3: TGTGCCAGCAGCCCTCAGACAGGGACCTACGAGCAGTACTTC.

This clonotype was counted at least ten times. V gene TRBV4-2 combines with J gene TRBJ1-1; 8 nucleotides line up with TRBD1. Trimming removed 1 base from V and 1 base from J; junction bases left unmatched: 11. Germline CDR1 is LGHNA and CDR2 is YNFKEQ. This CDR3 is 18 amino acids long. This chain's CDR3 is CASSQVPPLTGANTEAFF. The CDR3 DNA follows: TGTGCCAGCAGCCAAGTACCTCCCCTGACAGGGGCGAACACTGAAGCTTTCTTT.